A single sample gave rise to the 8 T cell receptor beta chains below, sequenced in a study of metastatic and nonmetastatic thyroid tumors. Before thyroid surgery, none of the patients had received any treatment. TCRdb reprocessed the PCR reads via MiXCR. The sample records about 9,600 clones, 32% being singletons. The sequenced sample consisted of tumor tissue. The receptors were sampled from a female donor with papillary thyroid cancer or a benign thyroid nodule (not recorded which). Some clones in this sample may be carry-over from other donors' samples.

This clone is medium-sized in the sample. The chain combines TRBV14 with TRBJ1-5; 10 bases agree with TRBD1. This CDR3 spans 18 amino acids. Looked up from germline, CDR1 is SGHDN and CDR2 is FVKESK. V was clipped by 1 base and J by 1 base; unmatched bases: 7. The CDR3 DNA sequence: TGTGCCAGCAGCCAAGCCCGGGACAGGGGCCGGAGCAATCAGCCCCAGCATTTT. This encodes CASSQARDRGRSNQPQHF.

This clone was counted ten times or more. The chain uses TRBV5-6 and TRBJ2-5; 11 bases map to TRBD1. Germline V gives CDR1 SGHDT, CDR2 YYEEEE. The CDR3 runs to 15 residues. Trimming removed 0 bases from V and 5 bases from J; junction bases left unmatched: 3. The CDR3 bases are TGTGCCAGCAGCTTGGGGACAGGGGGCTTGGAGACCCAGTACTTC. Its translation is CASSLGTGGLETQYF.

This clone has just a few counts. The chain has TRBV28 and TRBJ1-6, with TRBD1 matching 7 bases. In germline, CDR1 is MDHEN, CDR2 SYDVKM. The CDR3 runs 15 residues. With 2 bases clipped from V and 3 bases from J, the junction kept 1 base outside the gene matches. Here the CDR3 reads CASSLAGGYNSPLHF. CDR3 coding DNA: TGTGCCAGCAGTTTAGCAGGGGGCTATAATTCACCCCTCCACTTT.

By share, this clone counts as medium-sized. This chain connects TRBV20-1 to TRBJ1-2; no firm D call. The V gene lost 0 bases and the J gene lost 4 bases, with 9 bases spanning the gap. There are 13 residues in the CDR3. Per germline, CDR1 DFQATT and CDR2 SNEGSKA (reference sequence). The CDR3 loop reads CSARDSEGYGYTF. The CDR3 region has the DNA TGCAGTGCTAGAGACAGCGAGGGCTATGGCTACACCTTC.

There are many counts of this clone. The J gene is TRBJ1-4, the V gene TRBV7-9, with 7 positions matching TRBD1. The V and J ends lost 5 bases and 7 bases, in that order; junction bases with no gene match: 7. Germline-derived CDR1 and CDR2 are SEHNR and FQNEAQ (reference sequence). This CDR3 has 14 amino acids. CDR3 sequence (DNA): TGTGCCAGCAGCCACACCGACAGGGTTGAAAAACTGTTTTTT. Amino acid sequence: CASSHTDRVEKLFF.

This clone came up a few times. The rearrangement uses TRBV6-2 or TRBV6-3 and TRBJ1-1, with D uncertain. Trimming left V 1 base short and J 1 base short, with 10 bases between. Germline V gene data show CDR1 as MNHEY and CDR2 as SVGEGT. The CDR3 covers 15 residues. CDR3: CASSYYHLPNTEAFF. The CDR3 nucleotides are TGTGCCAGCAGTTACTATCACTTACCGAACACTGAAGCTTTCTTT.

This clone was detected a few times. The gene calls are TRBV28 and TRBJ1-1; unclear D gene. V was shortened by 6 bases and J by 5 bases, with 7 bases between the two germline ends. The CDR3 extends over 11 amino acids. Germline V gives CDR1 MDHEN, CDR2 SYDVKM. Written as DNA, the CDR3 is TGTGCCAGCAGGTGGGGTACTGAAGCTTTCTTT. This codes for CASRWGTEAFF.

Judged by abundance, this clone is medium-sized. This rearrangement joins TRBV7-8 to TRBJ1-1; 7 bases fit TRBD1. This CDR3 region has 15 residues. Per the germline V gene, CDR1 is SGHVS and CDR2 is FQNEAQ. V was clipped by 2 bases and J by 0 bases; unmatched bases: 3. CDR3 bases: TGTGCCAGCAGCTTACGACAGGGACTGAACACTGAAGCTTTCTTT. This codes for CASSLRQGLNTEAFF.